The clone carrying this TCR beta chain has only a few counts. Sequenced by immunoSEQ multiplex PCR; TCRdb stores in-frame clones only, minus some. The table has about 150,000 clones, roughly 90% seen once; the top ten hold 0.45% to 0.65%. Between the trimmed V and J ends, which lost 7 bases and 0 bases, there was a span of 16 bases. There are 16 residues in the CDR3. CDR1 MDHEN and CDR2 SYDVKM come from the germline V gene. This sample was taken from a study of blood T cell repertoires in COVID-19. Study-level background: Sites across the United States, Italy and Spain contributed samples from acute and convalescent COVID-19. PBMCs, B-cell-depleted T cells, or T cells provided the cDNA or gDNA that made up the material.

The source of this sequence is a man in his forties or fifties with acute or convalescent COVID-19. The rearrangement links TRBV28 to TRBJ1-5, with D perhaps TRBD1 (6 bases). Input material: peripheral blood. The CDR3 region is CASKPYGQNSNQPQHF. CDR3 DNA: TGTGCCAGCAAACCCTACGGACAGAATAGCAATCAGCCCCAGCATTTT.